This T cell receptor beta chain derives from a study of alternative splicing in chronic myeloid leukemia remission (TCRdb year 2020). Broadly, across the study: Remission specimens from the trials were collected at major or complete molecular response, at 12 or 24 months of TKI therapy. The French Persistem study contributed nine CML samples, of which seven were diagnostic and two were matched remission samples. RNA sequencing was used to profile peripheral blood obtained from chronic-phase CML patients at diagnosis and at remission, and the resulting profiles were compared with those of healthy donors. Median ages of about 54 years at diagnosis, 56 to 60 at remission and 30 to 45 for healthy controls were recorded. Trial diagnostic specimens were total leukocytes from peripheral blood collected in EDTA. The female/male split was 11/5 for diagnosis samples, 8/3 for remission samples and 2/4 for controls. Several diagnostic specimens, together with matched remission specimens, were obtained from the RESIST (imatinib), ENESTxtnd (nilotinib) and PINNACLE (nilotinib plus pegylated interferon) trials. For diagnosis, remission and control samples alike, total RNA was extracted from peripheral blood mononuclear cells using Trizol. What the authors observed across the whole study: Blood cell composition differed strongly by timepoint, shifting from myeloid progenitor enrichment at diagnosis to mature lymphoid enrichment at remission. At remission, blood cell composition was reshaped to resemble that of the lymphoid cell-enriched normal controls.

The time point tag for this specimen amounts to: major or complete molecular response after front-line TKI therapy. About 17 CML patients made up the patient cohort, and matched post-remission samples were obtained for some of these patients. The library was built by means of bulk RNA-seq. The TruSeq Stranded RNA sample prep kit was used to generate libraries of poly-A-enriched mRNA from an input of about 0.98 ug total RNA. Each sample was sequenced in triplicate using paired-end sequencing on a HiSeq 2500. RNA-seq read length was 125 nucleotides per mate. The published analysis was carried out like this. Reads were trimmed and aligned to hg38 with STAR v2.7, with quality control by FASTQC, RSeQC and multiqc. Salmon 0.14.1 was used to quantify gene expression levels as transcripts per million (TPM). The results of principal component analysis suggested that neither trial, library batch, sequencing batch, treatment regimen nor sex drove the transcriptomic profiles. The reads were reprocessed in TCRdb, with one entry per CDR3 protein sequence and no accompanying DNA. What appears here as the V and J calls and clone size reflects TCRdb's work, not the paper's. The sample has around 310 distinct CDR3 sequences on record, 75% to 90% of them singletons. The ten largest account for 15% to 20% of the sample.

There are a few counts of this clonotype. The target of this receptor is not known. From its cysteine to its phenylalanine, the CDR3 spans 14 amino acids. The DNA sequence is not available. From the germline V gene (reference sequence), CDR1 is LNHNV and CDR2 is YYDKDF. The receptor chain draws on TRBV15 and TRBJ2-7; the D gene TCRdb calls, TRBD2, cannot be checked with no DNA. The sequence derives from an adult with chronic myeloid leukemia. Material: PBMCs or total blood leukocytes (not recorded which), obtained during remission. The CDR3: CATSRELGGHEQYF.